What follows describes a single T cell receptor (beta chain). Antigen specificity is unknown. This sample is part of a study of somatic mutations in cytotoxic T cells in rheumatoid arthritis. General observations from the study: It was in rheumatoid arthritis patients, but not in healthy controls, that CD8+ clonality increased with age. Within 8 of 65 patients, the single biggest CD8+ clone made up more than 20% of CD8+ cells.

The ends were cut back, 4 bases at V and 2 bases at J, with 9 bases in the middle. CDR3 length: 13 amino acids. The germline CDR1 and CDR2 sequences are SGHVS and FQNEAQ. Profiled with immunoSEQ multiplex PCR; TCRdb holds only in-frame clones, not every one. The data show approximately 9,400 clones, roughly 90% seen once. The J gene is TRBJ2-7, the V gene TRBV7-8; D may be TRBD1 (6 bases). The sequence was obtained from a woman between 18 and 30 years old with rheumatoid arthritis. Sample: CD4+ T cells sorted from blood. CDR3 residues: CASSYDRPYEQYF. The CDR3 nucleotides read TGTGCCAGCAGCTATGACAGGCCCTACGAGCAGTACTTC.